These 10 T cell receptor beta chains share one sample of origin, sequenced in a study of blood T cell repertoires in COVID-19. Sequencing was performed with immunoSEQ multiplex PCR; in TCRdb, only in-frame clones are kept and a portion is missing. The data contain over 200,000 clones, 83% of them singletons. Input material: peripheral blood. The receptors shown here come from a man between 35 and 55 years old with active or convalescent COVID-19.

The sample holds one count of this clone. This rearrangement joins TRBV10-2 to TRBJ1-5; perhaps TRBD1 as D (6 bases). Deletions cut 5 bases from V and 4 bases from J, with 15 bases between. This CDR3 contains 15 residues. Germline lookup yields CDR1 WSHSY and CDR2 SAAADI. The CDR3 bases are TGCGCCAGCAGTCTGGGGGCAGACCGGAATCAGCCCCAGCATTTT. Translation gives CASSLGADRNQPQHF.

The chain recombines TRBV6-5 with TRBJ2-7, with 9 positions matching TRBD2. The trim removed 5 bases at V and 2 bases at J, leaving 4 bases unmatched. This CDR3 is 14 amino acids long. Germline CDR1 MNHEY, CDR2 SVGAGI. CDR3 coding DNA: TGTGCCAGCAGTACCCGGACTAGCGCCTACGAGCAGTACTTC. Amino acids: CASSTRTSAYEQYF.

CDR3 in amino acids: CASSSGGLRTDTQYF. CDR3 nucleotide sequence: TGTGCCAGCAGTTCGGGGGGGCTTCGCACAGATACGCAGTATTTT. The chain uses TRBV6-5 and TRBJ2-3; 8 positions agree with TRBD2. This CDR3 region has 15 residues. Germline loops: CDR1 MNHEY, CDR2 SVGAGI. After removal of 4 bases from V and 1 base from J, the junction contained 4 bases not matched to a gene.

The chain combines TRBV30 with TRBJ1-2, with TRBD1 matching over 7 bases. The CDR3 is 14 amino acids. Germline CDR1 and CDR2: GTSNPN and SVGIG (reference sequence). V dropped 2 bases and J dropped 6; count of bases not matched to a gene: 9. CDR3 residues: CAWSPTSTGDGYTF. The CDR3 DNA sequence: TGTGCCTGGAGTCCAACTTCTACAGGGGATGGCTACACCTTC.

The chain links TRBV5-1 to TRBJ1-1, with 9 bases lining up with TRBD1. The CDR3 is 15 residues long. The germline gives CDR1 SGHRS, CDR2 YFSETQ. Trimming removed 0 bases from V and 4 bases from J; junction bases left unmatched: 4. CDR3 sequence: CASSLVPGQGTEAFF. Here the CDR3 DNA reads TGCGCCAGCAGCTTGGTTCCGGGACAGGGCACTGAAGCTTTCTTT.

The V gene is TRBV29-1, the J gene TRBJ2-7; 7 bases map to TRBD1. The V gene's germline CDR1 is SQVTM and CDR2 ANQGSEA. J was trimmed by 1 base and V by 6 bases; bases with no gene match: 12. The CDR3 is 15 residues long. As DNA, the CDR3 is TGCAGCGTACAACCAGGGGGTCCAAAATCCTACGAGCAGTACTTC. It codes for CSVQPGGPKSYEQYF.

The chain recombines TRBV2 with TRBJ2-7, with 9 bases lining up with TRBD1. CDR1 and CDR2 from the germline V gene are SNHLY and FYNNEI. Unmatched junction bases numbered 10, after V lost 6 bases and J lost 4 bases. The CDR3 covers 15 residues. The CDR3 DNA reads TGTGCCAGCAGCGTTCGAGGACAGGGGCTTTACGAGCAGTACTTC. Its protein product is CASSVRGQGLYEQYF.

The chain uses TRBV27 and TRBJ1-6; D is possibly TRBD1 (5 bases). V gave up 5 bases and J gave up 8 bases, with 16 bases separating them. This CDR3 region has 15 residues. CDR1 MNHEY and CDR2 SMNVEV come from the germline V gene (reference sequence). The CDR3 here is CASSPLAQGHSPLHF. CDR3 DNA: TGTGCCAGCAGTCCATTAGCCCAGGGCCATTCACCCCTCCACTTT.

This sequence joins TRBV2 and TRBJ1-1; D unclear. V lost 3 bases to trimming and J lost 7 bases, with 6 bases between them. CDR1 is SNHLY and CDR2 is FYNNEI in the germline V gene. CDR3 length: 11 residues. CDR3 DNA sequence: TGTGCCAGCAGTGAGTCCGTTGAAGCTTTCTTT. This encodes CASSESVEAFF.

This chain joins TRBV11-2 and TRBJ1-2, with a possible D match to TRBD1 (5 bases). CDR1 is SGHAT and CDR2 is FQNNGV in the germline V gene. The CDR3 is made up of 16 amino acids. V was clipped by 3 bases and J by 2 bases, with 16 bases between them. Written as DNA, the CDR3 is TGTGCCAGCAGCTTCTTTTCGGCAGGGTGGAACTATGGCTACACCTTC. Translated: CASSFFSAGWNYGYTF.